One sample yielded the 2 T cell receptor beta chains listed below, sequenced in a study of cytomegalovirus exposure and HLA in healthy donors. PCR employed 60 Vbeta and 13 Jbeta primers. TCRdb's table, derived via immunoSEQ multiplex PCR, lists solely in-frame clones and lacks some. Of fewer than 250,000 clones listed, around 85% are singletons. Sequenced material: PBMCs. All receptors derive from a man aged 18 to 29 in good health and CMV-seronegative.

The chain employs TRBV7-2 and TRBJ1-4; 8 nucleotides align to TRBD1. The CDR3 is 18 amino acids. Looked up from germline, CDR1 is SGHTA and CDR2 is FQGNSA. The V gene end was trimmed by 5 bases and the J gene end by 5 bases; junction bases not matched to a gene: 16. The CDR3: CASSGGQGTNRGNEKLFF. CDR3 nucleotide sequence: TGTGCCAGCAGCGGAGGACAGGGTACGAATAGAGGGAATGAAAAACTGTTTTTT.

This chain uses TRBV5-1 with TRBJ1-1; D is unresolved. Trimming shortened V by 5 bases and J by 8 bases, and 19 bases separated the two germline ends. CDR3 size: 14 residues. Germline V lookup: CDR1 SGHRS, CDR2 YFSETQ. Here the CDR3 reads CASRLTERRKEAFF. The CDR3 DNA sequence: TGCGCCAGCAGACTTACAGAGAGGAGGAAGGAAGCTTTCTTT.